The following is a TCR beta chain sequence with its context. The method was immunoSEQ multiplex PCR; TCRdb's version includes in-frame clones alone and lacks a portion of them. The data contain about 2 million clones, approximately 94% of them seen just once; the ten biggest clones take up about 1.1%. This sample stems from a study of shared clonotypes between healthy human individuals. About the research overall: Researchers drew samples from two women and three men aged 18 to 49.

The CDR3 extends over 16 amino acids. V was pared by 1 base and J by 8 bases, with 9 bases of the junction left unmatched. From germline, CDR1 is MGHRA and CDR2 YSYEKL. Naive CD8 isolation took CD45RO-negative cells positively selected for CCR7 and excluded terminally differentiated effector memory CD45RA+ cells. The source of this sequence is a man aged 18 to 30 in good health. V and J are TRBV4-1 and TRBJ2-2, with 8 bases aligning to TRBD1. The sequencing input was naive CD8+ T cells sorted from blood. This chain's CDR3 is CASSQVVQGARGELFF. DNA of the CDR3: TGCGCCAGCAGCCAAGTAGTGCAGGGGGCCAGGGGGGAGCTGTTTTTT.